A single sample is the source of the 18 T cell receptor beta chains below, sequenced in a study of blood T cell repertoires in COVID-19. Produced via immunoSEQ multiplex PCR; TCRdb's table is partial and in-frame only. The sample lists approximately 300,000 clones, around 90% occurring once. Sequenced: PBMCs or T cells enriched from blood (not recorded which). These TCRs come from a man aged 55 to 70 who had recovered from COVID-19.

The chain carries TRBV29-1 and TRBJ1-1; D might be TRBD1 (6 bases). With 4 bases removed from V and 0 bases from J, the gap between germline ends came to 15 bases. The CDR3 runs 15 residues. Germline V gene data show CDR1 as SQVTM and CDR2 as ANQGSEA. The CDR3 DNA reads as TGCAGCGTTGTGTTCTTTCAGGGGATGAACACTGAAGCTTTCTTT. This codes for CSVVFFQGMNTEAFF.

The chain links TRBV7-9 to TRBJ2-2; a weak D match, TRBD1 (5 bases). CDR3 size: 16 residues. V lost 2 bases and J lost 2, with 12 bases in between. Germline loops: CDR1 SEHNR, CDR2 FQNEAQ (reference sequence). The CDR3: CASSLNGAYNTGELFF. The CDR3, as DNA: TGTGCCAGCAGCTTAAATGGGGCCTACAACACCGGGGAGCTGTTTTTT. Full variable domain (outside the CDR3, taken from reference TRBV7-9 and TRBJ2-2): DTGVSQNPRHKITKRGQNVTFRCDPISEHNRLYWYRQTLGQGPEFLTYFQNEAQLEKSRLLSDRFSAERPKGSFSTLEIQRTEQGDSAMYLCASSLNGAYNTGELFFGEGSRLTVL.

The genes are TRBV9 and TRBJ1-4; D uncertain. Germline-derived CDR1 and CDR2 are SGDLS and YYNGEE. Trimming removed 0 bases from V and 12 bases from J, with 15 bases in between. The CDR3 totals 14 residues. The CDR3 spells CASSVGGPAVELFF. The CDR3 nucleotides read TGTGCCAGCAGCGTAGGTGGTCCGGCGGTGGAACTGTTTTTT.

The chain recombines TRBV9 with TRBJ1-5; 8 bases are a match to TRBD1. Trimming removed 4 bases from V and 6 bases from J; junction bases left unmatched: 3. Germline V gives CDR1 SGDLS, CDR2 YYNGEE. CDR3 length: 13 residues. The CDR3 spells CASSTTGGQPQHF. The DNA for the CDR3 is TGTGCCAGCAGCACCACAGGGGGTCAGCCCCAGCATTTT.

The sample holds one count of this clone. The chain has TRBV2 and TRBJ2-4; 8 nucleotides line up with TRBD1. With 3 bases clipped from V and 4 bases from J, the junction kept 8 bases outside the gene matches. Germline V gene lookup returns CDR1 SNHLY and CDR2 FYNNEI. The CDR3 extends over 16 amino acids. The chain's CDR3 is CASSELGQGLKNIQYF. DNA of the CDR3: TGTGCCAGCAGTGAGCTCGGACAGGGTTTGAAAAACATTCAGTACTTC. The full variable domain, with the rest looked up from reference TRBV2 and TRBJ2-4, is EPEVTQTPSHQVTQMGQEVILRCVPISNHLYFYWYRQILGQKVEFLVSFYNNEISEKSEIFDDQFSVERPDGSNFTLKIRSTKLEDSAMYFCASSELGQGLKNIQYFGAGTRLSVL.

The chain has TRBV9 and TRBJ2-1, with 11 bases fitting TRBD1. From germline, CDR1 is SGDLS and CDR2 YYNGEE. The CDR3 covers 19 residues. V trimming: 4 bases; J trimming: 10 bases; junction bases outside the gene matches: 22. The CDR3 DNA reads TGTGCCAGCAGCTCCAGAGTGGACAGGGGGCGTGGAGTGCAATGGGAGCAGTTCTTC. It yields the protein CASSSRVDRGRGVQWEQFF.

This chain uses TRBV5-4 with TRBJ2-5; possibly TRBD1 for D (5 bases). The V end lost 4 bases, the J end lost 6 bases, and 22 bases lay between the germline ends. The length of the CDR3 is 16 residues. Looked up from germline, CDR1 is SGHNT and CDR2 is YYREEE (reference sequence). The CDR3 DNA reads TGTGCCAGCAGCCCAGCCCCTAGATCGGTGGGGCAGACCCAGTACTTC. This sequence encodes CASSPAPRSVGQTQYF.

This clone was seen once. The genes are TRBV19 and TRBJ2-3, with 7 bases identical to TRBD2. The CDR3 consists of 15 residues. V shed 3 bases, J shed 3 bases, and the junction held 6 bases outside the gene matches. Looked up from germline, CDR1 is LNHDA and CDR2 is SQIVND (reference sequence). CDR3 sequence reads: CASSIDGRRTDTQYF. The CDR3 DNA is TGTGCCAGTAGTATTGACGGGAGGCGAACAGATACGCAGTATTTT.

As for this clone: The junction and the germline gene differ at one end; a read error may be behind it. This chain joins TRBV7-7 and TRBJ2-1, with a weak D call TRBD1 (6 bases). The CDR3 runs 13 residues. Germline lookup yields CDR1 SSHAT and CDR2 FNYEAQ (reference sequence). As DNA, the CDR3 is TGTGCTAGCAGTAGTGGCCAGGGGCGTGAGCAGTTCTTC. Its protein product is CASSSGQGREQFF.

The CDR3 coding sequence is TGTGCCAGCAGCTTATTGACAGGGGGCGAGCAGTACTTC. Its protein product is CASSLLTGGEQYF. The chain is built from TRBV7-6 and TRBJ2-7; TRBD1 matches at 9 bases. This CDR3 is built from 13 residues. CDR1 and CDR2 (germline): SGHVS, FNYEAQ. The V gene end was trimmed by 2 bases and the J gene end by 6 bases; junction bases not matched to a gene: 2.

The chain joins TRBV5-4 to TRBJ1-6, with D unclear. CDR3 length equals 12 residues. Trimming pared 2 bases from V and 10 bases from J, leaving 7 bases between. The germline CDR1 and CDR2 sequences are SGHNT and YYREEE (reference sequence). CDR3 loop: CASSFGGSPLHF. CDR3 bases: TGTGCCAGCAGCTTTGGAGGGTCACCCCTCCACTTT.

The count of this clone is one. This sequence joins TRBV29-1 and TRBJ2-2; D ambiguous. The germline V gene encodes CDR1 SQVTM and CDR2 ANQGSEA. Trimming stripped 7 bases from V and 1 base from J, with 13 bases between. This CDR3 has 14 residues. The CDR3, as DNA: TGCAGCGCCACGTCCGGTCTGAACACCGGGGAGCTGTTTTTT. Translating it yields CSATSGLNTGELFF.

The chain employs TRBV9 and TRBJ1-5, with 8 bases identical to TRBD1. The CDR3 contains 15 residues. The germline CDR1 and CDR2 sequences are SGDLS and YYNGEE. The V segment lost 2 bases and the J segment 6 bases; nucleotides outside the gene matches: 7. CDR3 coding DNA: TGTGCCAGCAGCGTTACAGGGGGAGTGGGTCAGCCCCAGCATTTT. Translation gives CASSVTGGVGQPQHF.

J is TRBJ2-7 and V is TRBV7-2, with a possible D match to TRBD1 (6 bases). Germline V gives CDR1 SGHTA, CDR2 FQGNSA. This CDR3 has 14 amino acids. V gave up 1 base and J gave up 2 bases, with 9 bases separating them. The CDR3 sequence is CASSLVDRTYEQYF. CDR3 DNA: TGTGCCAGCAGCTTAGTGGACAGAACCTACGAGCAGTACTTC.

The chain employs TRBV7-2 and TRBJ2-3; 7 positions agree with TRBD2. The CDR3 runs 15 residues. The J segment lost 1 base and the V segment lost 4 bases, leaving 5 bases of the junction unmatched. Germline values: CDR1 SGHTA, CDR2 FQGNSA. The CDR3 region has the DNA TGTGCCAGCAGCTCGCTAGCGGTTGGCACAGATACGCAGTATTTT. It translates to CASSSLAVGTDTQYF.

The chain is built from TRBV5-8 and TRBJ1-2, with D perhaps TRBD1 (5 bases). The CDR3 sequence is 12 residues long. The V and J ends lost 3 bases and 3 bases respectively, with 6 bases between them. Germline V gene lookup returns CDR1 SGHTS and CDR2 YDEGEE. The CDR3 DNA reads TGTGCCAGCAGCTGGGGCGACTATGGCTACACCTTC. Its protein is CASSWGDYGYTF.

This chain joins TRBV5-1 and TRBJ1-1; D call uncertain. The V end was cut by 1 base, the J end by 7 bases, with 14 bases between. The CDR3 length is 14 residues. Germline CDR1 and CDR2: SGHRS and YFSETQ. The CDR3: CASSLRIGEVEAFF. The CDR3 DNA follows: TGCGCCAGCAGCTTGAGGATAGGAGAAGTTGAAGCTTTCTTT.

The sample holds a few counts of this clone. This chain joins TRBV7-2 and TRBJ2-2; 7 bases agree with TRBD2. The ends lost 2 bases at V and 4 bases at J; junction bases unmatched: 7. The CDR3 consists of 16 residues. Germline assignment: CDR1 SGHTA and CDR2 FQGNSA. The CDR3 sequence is CASSLWVAGITGELFF. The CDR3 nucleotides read TGTGCCAGCAGCTTATGGGTAGCGGGCATCACCGGGGAGCTGTTTTTT.